This T cell receptor (beta chain) was recovered during a study of Graves' ophthalmopathy and Graves' hyperthyroidism (dated by TCRdb to 2017 to 2018). At the level of the whole study: Peripheral blood samples were taken at the time of initial diagnosis, before any treatment was given. To tell Graves' ophthalmopathy apart from Graves' hyperthyroidism, and to predict which patients would progress to ophthalmopathy, the study relied on TCR beta repertoire signatures. In total, 135 blood samples were TCR-sequenced: approximately 40 ophthalmopathy, roughly 80 hyperthyroidism and some 17 hyperthyroidism-to-ophthalmopathy patients. For independent validation, a separate cohort was made up of some 18 hyperthyroidism patients plus 17 patients who later progressed from hyperthyroidism to ophthalmopathy. In five or six hyperthyroidism patients, T-cell repertoires of thyroid tissue and blood were compared. After sampling, hyperthyroidism patients received methimazole starting at 30 mg daily, and ophthalmopathy patients received high-dose intravenous methylprednisolone. A discovery set of 100 patients (around 45 ophthalmopathy, 55 to 65 stable hyperthyroidism) was enrolled to explore V-J signatures distinguishing ophthalmopathy from hyperthyroidism. Study-level results and caveats: In validation, the model predicted ophthalmopathy progression with about 71% sensitivity and approximately 72% specificity; eleven to twelve predicted patients were CT-confirmed with GO in a median of approximately 6.5 months. In cross-validation, the 13-signature model distinguished ophthalmopathy from stable hyperthyroidism with 85% to 90% sensitivity and just under 84% specificity, and in the test set the corresponding values were approximately 80% and 75%. No statistical method was used to predetermine the sample size, and group allocation was not hidden from the investigators. Most of the expanded thyroid clonotypes with a frequency above 0.001 were also detected in blood, and it was suggested that the thyroid immune response may be reflected by blood repertoires.

For repertoire sequencing, TCR beta CDR3 regions were amplified from RNA transcripts. The first round of RT-PCR was done with HTBI primers and the Qiagen OneStep RT-PCR kit, and was followed by a second round of multiplex PCR, then size selection and purification. Libraries were sequenced paired-end with 100 bp reads on an Illumina HiSeq2000. As for the original processing: Reads were processed with SOAPnuke, discarding reads with adapters, uncalled bases, mean Phred below 15, or no exact constant-primer or identifier match. COPE v1.2.5 was used to merge the high-quality paired reads. Clonotypes were defined as unique nucleotide sequences and were aligned to IMGT TRB V, D and J references using MiTCR v1.1. Only V-J combinations with frequency above 0.0001 were analysed, covering approximately 99% of repertoires. For each V-J combination, a TCR clonal expansion and chaos score was defined as the ratio of F50 clonal expansion to chaos observed in the TCRdist matrix. Welch's t-statistics and random forest were used to reduce features to about a dozen V-J combinations, which were fed into a naive Bayes classifier. The Morisita-Horn index was used to measure how similar the thyroid and blood repertoires were. TCRdb's own reprocessing of the public reads used fastp at Q25 and MiXCR and kept productive beta chains. For every CDR3 protein sequence, its rows merge into one entry that carries the most common genes and DNA. The authors' filters were not applied to this entry. This sample comprises roughly 350,000 distinct CDR3 sequences, roughly a sixth of them detected only once. The biggest ten clones account for 2% to 3% of the sample.

In its sample, this clonotype was seen many times. The antigen this receptor binds is unknown. Per-base qualities were not stored, and no clone one base away is much larger. Stable hyperthyroidism was defined as no progression to ophthalmopathy within 18 months of follow-up. Patients with hyperthyroidism were aged 18 to 65 years, had been newly diagnosed, and had a disease duration of less than 2 months. Patients with other autoimmune diseases, uncontrolled infections, pregnancy or lactation were excluded. Clinical symptoms, serum thyroxine, TRAb, thyroid ultrasound and orbital computed tomography were used for diagnosis. PBMCs were isolated from about 9.1 ml of fresh peripheral blood by Ficoll-Paque density gradient centrifugation. Trizol reagent was used to extract the total RNA, and its quality was then checked on an Agilent 2100 Bioanalyzer. The germline V gene supplies CDR1 MDHEN and CDR2 SYDVKM. Taken from cysteine to phenylalanine, the CDR3 has 15 residues. Only the CDR3 DNA is retained, 45 bases long and in frame from the first base. The V end loses 4 bases and the J end loses 0 bases, and a stretch of 13 bases separates them.

Sequencing input: peripheral blood. The chain is encoded by TRBV28 joined to TRBJ2-7; the D gene is perhaps TRBD1, from 5 matching bases. The source is an adult woman with stable Graves' hyperthyroidism. The CDR3 in this case is CASSSGHTSSYEQYF. The nucleotide sequence is given as TGTGCCAGCAGTTCCGGACACACGAGCTCCTACGAGCAGTACTTC.